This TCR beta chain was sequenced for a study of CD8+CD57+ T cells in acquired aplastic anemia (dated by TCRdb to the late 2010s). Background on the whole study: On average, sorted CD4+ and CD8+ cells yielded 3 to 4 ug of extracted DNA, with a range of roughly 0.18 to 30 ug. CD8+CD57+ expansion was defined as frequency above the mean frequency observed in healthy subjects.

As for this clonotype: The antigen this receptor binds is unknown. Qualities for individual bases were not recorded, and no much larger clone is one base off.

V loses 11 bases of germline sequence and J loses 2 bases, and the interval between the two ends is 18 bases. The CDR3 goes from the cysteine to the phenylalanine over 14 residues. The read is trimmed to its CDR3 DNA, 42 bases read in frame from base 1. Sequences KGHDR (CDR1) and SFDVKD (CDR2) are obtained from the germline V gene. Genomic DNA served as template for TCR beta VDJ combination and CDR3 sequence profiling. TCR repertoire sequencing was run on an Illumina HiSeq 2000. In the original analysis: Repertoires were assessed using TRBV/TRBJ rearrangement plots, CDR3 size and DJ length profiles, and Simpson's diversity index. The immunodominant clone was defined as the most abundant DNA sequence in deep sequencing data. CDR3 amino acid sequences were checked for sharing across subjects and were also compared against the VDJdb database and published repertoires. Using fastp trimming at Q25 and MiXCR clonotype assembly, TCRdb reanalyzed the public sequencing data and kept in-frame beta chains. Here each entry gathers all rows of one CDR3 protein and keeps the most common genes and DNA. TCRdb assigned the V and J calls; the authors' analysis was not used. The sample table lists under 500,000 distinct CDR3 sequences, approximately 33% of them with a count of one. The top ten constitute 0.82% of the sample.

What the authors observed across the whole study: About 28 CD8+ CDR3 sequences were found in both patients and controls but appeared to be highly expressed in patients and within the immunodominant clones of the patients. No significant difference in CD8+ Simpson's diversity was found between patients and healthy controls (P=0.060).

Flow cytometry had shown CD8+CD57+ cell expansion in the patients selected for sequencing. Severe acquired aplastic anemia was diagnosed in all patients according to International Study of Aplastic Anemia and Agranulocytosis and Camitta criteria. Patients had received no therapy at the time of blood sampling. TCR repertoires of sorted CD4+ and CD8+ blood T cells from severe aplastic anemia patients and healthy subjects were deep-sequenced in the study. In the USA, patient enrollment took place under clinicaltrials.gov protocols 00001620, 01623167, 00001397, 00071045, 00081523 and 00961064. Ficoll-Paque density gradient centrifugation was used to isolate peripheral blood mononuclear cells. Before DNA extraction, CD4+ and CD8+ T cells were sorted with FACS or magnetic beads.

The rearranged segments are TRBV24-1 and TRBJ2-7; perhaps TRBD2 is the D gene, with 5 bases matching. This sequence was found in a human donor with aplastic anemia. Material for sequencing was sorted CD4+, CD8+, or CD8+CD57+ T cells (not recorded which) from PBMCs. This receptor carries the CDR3 CASTMDWQPYEQYF. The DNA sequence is TGTGCCAGCACTATGGACTGGCAGCCCTACGAGCAGTACTTC.